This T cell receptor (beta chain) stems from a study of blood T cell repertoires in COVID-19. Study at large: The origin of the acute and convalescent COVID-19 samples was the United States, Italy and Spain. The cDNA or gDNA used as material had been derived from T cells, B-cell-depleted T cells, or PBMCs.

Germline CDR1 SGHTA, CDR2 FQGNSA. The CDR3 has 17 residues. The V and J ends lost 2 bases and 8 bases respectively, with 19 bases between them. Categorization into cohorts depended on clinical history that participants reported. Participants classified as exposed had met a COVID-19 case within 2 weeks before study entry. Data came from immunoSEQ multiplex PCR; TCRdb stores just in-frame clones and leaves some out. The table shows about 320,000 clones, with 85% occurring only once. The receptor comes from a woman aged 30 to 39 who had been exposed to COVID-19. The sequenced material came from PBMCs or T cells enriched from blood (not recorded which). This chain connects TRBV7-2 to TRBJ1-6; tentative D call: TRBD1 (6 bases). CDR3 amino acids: CASSLIRSGVLDSPLHF. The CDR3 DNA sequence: TGTGCCAGCAGCTTAATTAGGTCAGGGGTTCTAGATTCACCCCTCCACTTT.